Listed here are 13 T cell receptor beta chains from one sample, sequenced in a study of T cell changes during pregnancy in multiple sclerosis. The table came from immunoSEQ multiplex PCR; TCRdb's copy has only in-frame clones and leaves some out. The data contain about 89,000 clones, about 94% of them singletons. This material consisted of peripheral blood, taken in the third trimester of pregnancy. All receptors derive from a female donor with multiple sclerosis, enrolled in a pregnancy study.

V and J are TRBV5-1 and TRBJ1-1; TRBD1 aligns across 9 bases. Germline loops: CDR1 SGHRS, CDR2 YFSETQ. Trimming took 4 bases from V and 4 from J; bases not matched to a gene: 14. The CDR3 length is 17 residues. The DNA of the CDR3 is TGCGCCAGCAGCACAAGTCCGGGACAGGGTGTCGCCACTGAAGCTTTCTTT. It translates to CASSTSPGQGVATEAFF.

This chain connects TRBV7-9 to TRBJ2-7; 9 bases agree with TRBD2. Trimming at V came to 5 bases and at J to 5 bases, leaving 7 bases not matched to a gene. Germline V gives CDR1 SEHNR, CDR2 FQNEAQ (reference sequence). CDR3 length: 14 amino acids. The CDR3 loop reads CASSNSGSGHEQYF. In DNA, the CDR3 is TGTGCCAGCAGCAATAGCGGGAGCGGCCACGAGCAGTACTTC.

This rearrangement joins TRBV2 to TRBJ2-7; TRBD2 aligns across 14 bases. CDR1 SNHLY and CDR2 FYNNEI come from the germline V gene. This CDR3 has 15 amino acids. J was trimmed by 3 bases and V by 6 bases; bases with no gene match: 4. The CDR3 DNA reads as TGTGCCAGCAGAGGGACTAGCGGGAGTATCTACGAGCAGTACTTC. Its protein is CASRGTSGSIYEQYF. Complete variable domain (other parts from reference TRBV2 and TRBJ2-7): EPEVTQTPSHQVTQMGQEVILRCVPISNHLYFYWYRQILGQKVEFLVSFYNNEISEKSEIFDDQFSVERPDGSNFTLKIRSTKLEDSAMYFCASRGTSGSIYEQYFGPGTRLTVT.

This clone was observed a single time. This chain's CDR3 is CASSNRQPNTEAFF. The CDR3 DNA is TGTGCCAGCAGCAACAGACAGCCCAACACTGAAGCTTTCTTT. This chain links TRBV5-8 with TRBJ1-1, with D tentatively TRBD1 (5 bases). V was cut by 4 bases and J by 2 bases, with 12 bases left in between. Germline-derived CDR1 and CDR2 are SGHTS and YDEGEE. The CDR3 loop spans 14 amino acids. Drawing the rest from reference TRBV5-8 and TRBJ1-1, the complete variable domain is EAGVTQSPTHLIKTRGQQATLRCSPISGHTSVYWYQQALGLGLQFLLWYDEGEERNRGNFPPRFSGRQFPNYSSELNVNALELEDSALYLCASSNRQPNTEAFFGQGTRLTVV.

The genes are TRBV4-1 and TRBJ2-1; TRBD1 might be the D (5 bases). The CDR3 consists of 12 residues. V lost 1 base to trimming and J lost 8 bases, with 6 bases between them. Per germline, CDR1 MGHRA and CDR2 YSYEKL. CDR3 protein: CASSQGGYEQFF. The CDR3 bases are TGCGCCAGCAGCCAAGGGGGCTATGAGCAGTTCTTC.

This chain joins TRBV9 and TRBJ2-5; a weak D match, TRBD1 (6 bases). V gave up 0 bases and J gave up 2 bases, with 11 bases separating them. This CDR3 is built from 15 residues. Germline CDR1 SGDLS, CDR2 YYNGEE. The CDR3 is CASSVGRTAQETQYF. DNA for the CDR3: TGTGCCAGCAGCGTAGGGCGGACAGCTCAAGAGACCCAGTACTTC.

V usage is TRBV7-9 and J usage is TRBJ1-5; 8 positions agree with TRBD1. In germline, CDR1 is SEHNR, CDR2 FQNEAQ (reference sequence). Trimming took 4 bases from V and 6 from J; bases not matched to a gene: 8. The CDR3 length is 15 residues. CDR3 protein: CASSSDRVFLQPQHF. The CDR3 DNA sequence: TGTGCCAGCAGCTCGGACAGGGTTTTTCTTCAGCCCCAGCATTTT. Variable domain in full (rest from reference TRBV7-9 and TRBJ1-5): DTGVSQNPRHKITKRGQNVTFRCDPISEHNRLYWYRQTLGQGPEFLTYFQNEAQLEKSRLLSDRFSAERPKGSFSTLEIQRTEQGDSAMYLCASSSDRVFLQPQHFGDGTRLSIL.

This clone appeared a single time. The chain links TRBV27 to TRBJ1-5, with D uncertain. CDR3 length: 15 residues. The germline CDR1 and CDR2 sequences are MNHEY and SMNVEV (reference sequence). The germline V and J ends were trimmed by 7 bases and 3 bases, with 16 bases remaining between them. Written as DNA, the CDR3 is TGTGCCAGCAAACCTGGCGGTGTATACAATCAGCCCCAGCATTTT. The encoded protein is CASKPGGVYNQPQHF.

The chain couples TRBV27 to TRBJ2-1; D ambiguous. This CDR3 has 12 amino acids. Trimming left V 3 bases short and J 5 bases short, with 5 bases between. The germline V gene has CDR1 MNHEY and CDR2 SMNVEV (reference sequence). The CDR3 coding sequence is TGTGCCAGCAGTTTTCAAAACAATGAGCAGTTCTTC. Translation gives CASSFQNNEQFF.

The chain carries TRBV11-2 and TRBJ2-7, with D possibly TRBD2 on 6 matching bases. This CDR3 region has 15 residues. Trimming shortened V by 6 bases and J by 3 bases, and 18 bases separated the two germline ends. Germline CDR1 is SGHAT and CDR2 is FQNNGV. CDR3 nucleotides: TGTGCCAGCAGGACCCCCGGGACTGGGAACTACGAGCAGTACTTC. Translating gives CASRTPGTGNYEQYF.

J is TRBJ2-2 and V is TRBV18; 13 bases line up with TRBD2. This CDR3 has 19 residues. Germline CDR1 KGHSH, CDR2 LQKENI. J lost 4 bases, V lost 0 bases, and 8 bases had no gene match. CDR3 in DNA: TGTGCCAGCTCACCACCAGGACTAGCGGGAGTATCCCCCACCGGGGAGCTGTTTTTT. Translation gives CASSPPGLAGVSPTGELFF. Combining the CDR3 with reference TRBV18 and TRBJ2-2 gives the whole variable domain NAGVMQNPRHLVRRRGQEARLRCSPMKGHSHVYWYRQLPEEGLKFMVYLQKENIIDESGMPKERFSAEFPKEGPSILRIQQVVRGDSAAYFCASSPPGLAGVSPTGELFFGEGSRLTVL.

The chain carries TRBV14 and TRBJ1-2; a possible D gene is TRBD1 (5 bases). The CDR3 has 17 amino acids. Germline V gene data show CDR1 as SGHDN and CDR2 as FVKESK. The V and J ends lost 0 bases and 1 base respectively, with 15 bases between them. The DNA for the CDR3 is TGTGCCAGCAGCCAAGAGGGATCGGGGGTCTATAACTATGGCTACACCTTC. Protein sequence: CASSQEGSGVYNYGYTF. Complete variable domain (other parts from reference TRBV14 and TRBJ1-2): EAGVTQFPSHSVIEKGQTVTLRCDPISGHDNLYWYRRVMGKEIKFLLHFVKESKQDESGMPNNRFLAERTGGTYSTLKVQPAELEDSGVYFCASSQEGSGVYNYGYTFGSGTRLTVV.

In its sample, this clone was seen once. The rearrangement uses TRBV19 and TRBJ1-5; 8 bases are a match to TRBD1. The germline V gene has CDR1 LNHDA and CDR2 SQIVND (reference sequence). The J segment lost 2 bases and the V segment lost 10 bases, leaving 4 bases of the junction unmatched. The CDR3 extends over 13 amino acids. CDR3 nucleotides: TGTGCCACTAAGGACAGGGGCAATCAGCCCCAGCATTTT. Protein sequence: CATKDRGNQPQHF. The variable domain in full, completed from reference TRBV19 and TRBJ1-5, reads DGGITQSPKYLFRKEGQNVTLSCEQNLNHDAMYWYRQDPGQGLRLIYYSQIVNDFQKGDIAEGYSVSREKKESFPLTVTSAQKNPTAFYLCATKDRGNQPQHFGDGTRLSIL.